These 30 T cell receptor beta chains were sequenced from one sample in a study of immune cell composition in non-small cell lung cancer. The repertoire was sequenced with immunoSEQ multiplex PCR; TCRdb's copy has only in-frame clones and lacks some. The sample records 4,000 to 5,500 clones, approximately 70% being singletons. Material: lung tumor tissue. These receptors were taken from a human donor with non-small cell lung cancer.

This clone was seen once. The rearrangement joins TRBV5-1 to TRBJ1-1; D may be TRBD1 (6 bases). Germline assignment: CDR1 SGHRS and CDR2 YFSETQ. V was shortened by 4 bases and J by 0 bases, with 10 bases between the two germline ends. CDR3 size: 14 residues. DNA for the CDR3: TGCGCCAGCAGCGGGGGCTCGGTGAACACTGAAGCTTTCTTT. It specifies CASSGGSVNTEAFF. The complete variable domain, with remaining parts taken from reference TRBV5-1 and TRBJ1-1, reads KAGVTQTPRYLIKTRGQQVTLSCSPISGHRSVSWYQQTPGQGLQFLFEYFSETQRNKGNFPGRFSGRQFSNSRSEMNVSTLELGDSALYLCASSGGSVNTEAFFGQGTRLTVV.

This clone was seen only a few times. The chain links TRBV4-1 to TRBJ1-1; TRBD1 might be the D (6 bases). The CDR3 is 14 residues long. V was clipped by 1 base and J by 4 bases, with 10 bases between them. Germline V gives CDR1 MGHRA, CDR2 YSYEKL. The CDR3 sequence: CASSQVQGRTEAFF. The CDR3 DNA reads as TGCGCCAGCAGCCAAGTCCAGGGGCGCACTGAAGCTTTCTTT.

The chain couples TRBV27 to TRBJ2-3; a possible D gene is TRBD2 (7 bases). The CDR3 is 15 residues long. Per the germline V gene, CDR1 is MNHEY and CDR2 is SMNVEV (reference sequence). The germline V and J ends were trimmed by 0 bases and 8 bases, with 15 bases remaining between them. CDR3 protein: CASSLSEGGTGTQYF. Written as DNA, the CDR3 is TGTGCCAGCAGTTTATCCGAGGGGGGGACGGGTACGCAGTATTTT.

This clone was counted once. This chain links TRBV10-2 with TRBJ1-4; D is ambiguous. V was cut by 2 bases and J by 6 bases, with 7 bases left in between. Germline V gives CDR1 WSHSY, CDR2 SAAADI. This CDR3 region has 13 residues. This chain's CDR3 is CASSENSDEKLFF. The DNA for the CDR3 is TGCGCCAGCAGTGAGAATAGTGATGAAAAACTGTTTTTT.

The rearrangement uses TRBV12-5 and TRBJ1-1; TRBD1 is a possible D gene (6 bases). Per the germline V gene, CDR1 is LGHNT and CDR2 is FRNRAP. CDR3 length equals 12 residues. The CDR3 DNA is TGTGCCATTGGGGGCATCGACACTGAAGCTTTCTTT. Its translation: CAIGGIDTEAFF.

This sequence joins TRBV21-1 and TRBJ2-7; the tabulated D call, TRBD1, remains unverified against the DNA. TRBV21-1 is a listed pseudogene. The CDR3 runs to 14 residues. CDR3 sequence: CASSTDTYSYEQYF. In nucleotides, the CDR3 is TGTGCCAGCAGCACGGACACTTACTCCTACGAGCAGTACTTC.

V usage is TRBV19 and J usage is TRBJ2-7; D is uncertain. Germline-derived CDR1 and CDR2 are LNHDA and SQIVND (reference sequence). The CDR3 loop spans 15 amino acids. Trimming cost V 5 bases and J 2 bases, with 16 bases left between them. In DNA, the CDR3 is TGTGCCAGTAGTTTAAGTCTAGGAACGCCCTACGAGCAGTACTTC. Translation gives CASSLSLGTPYEQYF.

The chain employs TRBV2 and TRBJ1-4, with D hard to call. CDR3 length: 15 amino acids. Germline CDR1 and CDR2: SNHLY and FYNNEI. Trimming left V 7 bases short and J 5 bases short, with 17 bases between. CDR3 amino acids: CASTSLEFRNEKLFF. Here the CDR3 DNA reads TGTGCCAGCACCTCCTTGGAGTTCCGGAATGAAAAACTGTTTTTT. The entire variable domain, with the rest obtained from reference TRBV2 and TRBJ1-4, is as follows: EPEVTQTPSHQVTQMGQEVILRCVPISNHLYFYWYRQILGQKVEFLVSFYNNEISEKSEIFDDQFSVERPDGSNFTLKIRSTKLEDSAMYFCASTSLEFRNEKLFFGSGTQLSVL.

This clone was seen a few times. The chain uses TRBV7-2 and TRBJ1-2, with D possibly being TRBD1 (6 bases). Germline CDR1 and CDR2: SGHTA and FQGNSA. The CDR3 extends over 13 amino acids. Trimming stripped 5 bases from V and 8 bases from J, with 15 bases between. CDR3 nucleotides: TGTGCCAGCAGCCCAGGGAGGGGGTTAGGCTACACCTTC. It encodes CASSPGRGLGYTF.

This clone was observed a handful of times. The gene calls are TRBV5-1 and TRBJ1-1; the D is unclear. CDR1 is SGHRS and CDR2 is YFSETQ in the germline V gene. The V gene lost 7 bases and the J gene lost 1 base, with 11 bases spanning the gap. The CDR3 loop spans 13 amino acids. The CDR3 DNA follows: TGCGCCAGCCAGGCGACGGAGAACACTGAAGCTTTCTTT. Its translation: CASQATENTEAFF.

The gene calls are TRBV10-1 and TRBJ1-1; D is undetermined. CDR1 and CDR2 from the germline V gene are WNHNN and SYGVQD (reference sequence). Trimming took off 6 bases at V and 4 bases at J, with 9 bases between the two ends. CDR3 size: 12 residues. The CDR3 reads CASSPGFTEAFF. CDR3 bases: TGCGCCAGCAGCCCAGGTTTCACTGAAGCTTTCTTT.

V and J are TRBV5-1 and TRBJ2-3, with TRBD1 matching over 7 bases. In germline, CDR1 is SGHRS, CDR2 YFSETQ. There are 14 residues in the CDR3. J was trimmed by 6 bases and V by 5 bases; bases with no gene match: 9. The CDR3 DNA reads as TGCGCCAGCAGATCGGAGACAGGGTGGGATACGCAGTATTTT. It translates to CASRSETGWDTQYF.

The chain joins TRBV5-4 to TRBJ2-7; a possible D gene is TRBD1 (6 bases). V was cut by 2 bases and J by 5 bases, with 17 bases left in between. CDR3 size: 15 residues. CDR1 and CDR2 (germline): SGHNT, YYREEE (reference sequence). This chain's CDR3 is CASSFRTVYSHEQYF. The CDR3 DNA is TGTGCCAGCAGCTTTCGGACAGTTTACTCTCACGAGCAGTACTTC.

This clone is classed as large. The chain is built from TRBV2 and TRBJ2-7, with TRBD1 as a possible D gene (6 bases). This CDR3 is 13 amino acids long. Germline loops: CDR1 SNHLY, CDR2 FYNNEI. Trimming removed 7 bases at V and 0 bases at J, with 10 bases between. CDR3 nucleotides: TGTGCCAGCACTCGACAGGACTCCTACGAGCAGTACTTC. Its protein is CASTRQDSYEQYF. Full variable domain (rest looked up from reference TRBV2 and TRBJ2-7): EPEVTQTPSHQVTQMGQEVILRCVPISNHLYFYWYRQILGQKVEFLVSFYNNEISEKSEIFDDQFSVERPDGSNFTLKIRSTKLEDSAMYFCASTRQDSYEQYFGPGTRLTVT.

This chain connects TRBV7-2 to TRBJ2-2, with a weak D call TRBD2 (5 bases). V lost 1 base and J lost 4, with 10 bases in between. The CDR3 length is 15 residues. Germline V gives CDR1 SGHTA, CDR2 FQGNSA. CDR3 protein: CASSLVLAGTGELFF. DNA for the CDR3: TGTGCCAGCAGCTTAGTTCTAGCCGGCACCGGGGAGCTGTTTTTT.

Only one count was recorded for this clone. J is TRBJ2-7 and V is TRBV28; the D gene is possibly TRBD2 (5 bases). CDR3 length equals 15 residues. V dropped 4 bases and J dropped 4 bases, with 17 bases sitting between them. Per the germline V gene, CDR1 is MDHEN and CDR2 is SYDVKM. The chain's CDR3 is CASSSPTGIHYEQYF. CDR3 coding DNA: TGTGCCAGCAGTTCCCCGACCGGGATTCATTACGAGCAGTACTTC.

The gene calls are TRBV11-3 and TRBJ2-7, with TRBD2 matching 7 bases. In germline, CDR1 is SGHNT, CDR2 YENEEA. With V trimmed by 8 bases and J by 5 bases, 6 bases remained unmatched. This CDR3 comprises 12 residues. The CDR3, as DNA: TGTGCCAGCGGAAATGCGGGGGACGAGCAGTACTTC. Its protein is CASGNAGDEQYF.

The chain combines TRBV5-1 with TRBJ1-1, with TRBD1 as a possible D gene (6 bases). The V gene's germline CDR1 is SGHRS and CDR2 YFSETQ. The V gene lost 7 bases and the J gene lost 4 bases, with 17 bases spanning the gap. The CDR3 sequence is 14 residues long. The CDR3 DNA reads as TGCGCCAGCGCCCCTTCAACAGGGTCCACTGAAGCTTTCTTT. Translated: CASAPSTGSTEAFF.

The V and J genes are TRBV7-9 and TRBJ1-2, with TRBD1 identical over 10 bases. The length of the CDR3 is 15 residues. Germline V CDR1 and CDR2: SEHNR, FQNEAQ (reference sequence). The V and J ends lost 4 bases and 4 bases, in that order; junction bases with no gene match: 6. CDR3 coding DNA: TGTGCCAGCAGCTCCCGGACAGGGGGGATCTATGGCTACACCTTC. Translating it yields CASSSRTGGIYGYTF.

J is TRBJ1-3 and V is TRBV6-1; D unclear. The V end lost 2 bases, the J end lost 0 bases, and 14 bases lay between the germline ends. The CDR3 is 17 residues long. Per germline, CDR1 MNHNS and CDR2 SASEGT. The chain's CDR3 is CASSENVQTGSGNTIYF. CDR3 in DNA: TGTGCCAGCAGTGAAAACGTTCAGACGGGCTCTGGAAACACCATATATTTT.

The V call is TRBV5-4, the J call TRBJ1-4, with 8 bases lining up with TRBD1. Germline CDR1 SGHNT, CDR2 YYREEE (reference sequence). Unmatched junction bases numbered 8, after V lost 4 bases and J lost 6 bases. This CDR3 region has 15 residues. CDR3 residues: CASSPDRGYDEKLFF. CDR3 DNA sequence: TGTGCCAGCAGCCCTGACAGGGGATACGATGAAAAACTGTTTTTT.

This clone has just a few counts. The chain combines TRBV11-2 with TRBJ1-2; the match to TRBD1 covers 7 bases. Germline V gene lookup returns CDR1 SGHAT and CDR2 FQNNGV. V lost 0 bases to trimming and J lost 4 bases; unmatched junction nucleotides: 5. There are 15 residues in the CDR3. The CDR3 region has the DNA TGTGCCAGCAGCTTAGATAGACAGGGTACCTATGGCTACACCTTC. Its protein is CASSLDRQGTYGYTF.

This clone was found a few times. The chain has TRBV6-1 and TRBJ2-7, with 8 bases identical to TRBD2. The CDR3 is 16 amino acids. The V gene end was trimmed by 1 base and the J gene end by 0 bases; junction bases not matched to a gene: 5. Germline lookup yields CDR1 MNHNS and CDR2 SASEGT. The CDR3 DNA reads TGTGCCAGCAGTGAAGGTACTAGCGGAAACTCCTACGAGCAGTACTTC. Protein: CASSEGTSGNSYEQYF.

The chain employs TRBV19 and TRBJ2-6; 7 bases are a match to TRBD2. With V trimmed by 5 bases and J by 4 bases, 8 bases remained unmatched. Germline V gene sequence: CDR1 LNHDA, CDR2 SQIVND (reference sequence). The CDR3 length is 16 residues. CDR3 sequence (DNA): TGTGCCAGTAGTCCGGCGGGGGTGGGAGGGGCCAACGTCCTGACTTTC. Protein: CASSPAGVGGANVLTF.

V and J are TRBV27 and TRBJ2-7; 9 bases match TRBD1. Unmatched junction bases numbered 8, after V lost 6 bases and J lost 5 bases. CDR1 and CDR2 from the germline V gene are MNHEY and SMNVEV (reference sequence). This CDR3 is 14 amino acids long. This CDR3 reads CASRDGTGLDEQYF. DNA for the CDR3: TGTGCCAGCAGGGACGGGACAGGGTTAGACGAGCAGTACTTC.

This clone is medium-sized. This rearrangement joins TRBV29-1 to TRBJ2-1; TRBD1 agrees at 11 bases. The CDR3 has 12 residues. The germline CDR1 and CDR2 sequences are SQVTM and ANQGSEA. After removal of 7 bases from V and 7 bases from J, the junction contained 3 bases not matched to a gene. The CDR3 loop reads CSAGQGANEQFF. Written as DNA, the CDR3 is TGCAGCGCCGGACAGGGGGCAAATGAGCAGTTCTTC.

V and J are TRBV7-2 and TRBJ2-7; TRBD1 agrees at 7 bases. Trimming at V came to 5 bases and at J to 3 bases, leaving 4 bases not matched to a gene. Germline V CDR1 and CDR2: SGHTA, FQGNSA. The CDR3 runs 13 residues. DNA for the CDR3: TGTGCCAGCAGCCTGACAGGGTACTACGAGCAGTACTTC. Amino acid sequence: CASSLTGYYEQYF. Full variable domain (rest looked up from reference TRBV7-2 and TRBJ2-7): GAGVSQSPSNKVTEKGKDVELRCDPISGHTALYWYRQSLGQGLEFLIYFQGNSAPDKSGLPSDRFSAERTGGSVSTLTIQRTQQEDSAVYLCASSLTGYYEQYFGPGTRLTVT.

This clone was seen only a few times. The CDR3 loop reads CASSHGQGTGELFF. The CDR3 DNA reads TGTGCCAGCAGCCACGGACAGGGGACCGGGGAGCTGTTTTTT. The chain couples TRBV7-2 to TRBJ2-2, with 9 bases identical to TRBD1. V lost 5 bases and J lost 5; bases outside the gene matches: 3. Germline CDR1 SGHTA, CDR2 FQGNSA. The CDR3 extends over 14 amino acids. Together with reference TRBV7-2 and TRBJ2-2, the CDR3 gives the full variable domain: GAGVSQSPSNKVTEKGKDVELRCDPISGHTALYWYRQSLGQGLEFLIYFQGNSAPDKSGLPSDRFSAERTGGSVSTLTIQRTQQEDSAVYLCASSHGQGTGELFFGEGSRLTVL.

The chain employs TRBV4-1 and TRBJ2-1; D is unresolved. V was cut by 3 bases and J by 2 bases, with 14 bases left in between. The CDR3 loop spans 16 amino acids. Per the germline V gene, CDR1 is MGHRA and CDR2 is YSYEKL. CDR3 nucleotide sequence: TGCGCCAGCAGCCAGTCCTGGAGTTTTGCCTACAATGAGCAGTTCTTC. Amino acid sequence: CASSQSWSFAYNEQFF.

This rearrangement joins TRBV6-5 to TRBJ2-2; D unresolved. CDR1 and CDR2 (germline): MNHEY, SVGAGI. V lost 0 bases and J lost 6, with 5 bases in between. The CDR3 has 13 amino acids. CDR3 loop: CASSYSLPGELFF. In nucleotides, the CDR3 is TGTGCCAGCAGTTACTCCCTACCCGGGGAGCTGTTTTTT.